These 30 T cell receptor beta chains share one sample of origin, sequenced in a study of tumor-infiltrating lymphocytes in primary liver carcinoma. Taking 20-30 mg of unsorted bulk tissue, the authors co-extracted RNA and DNA. Starting from approximately 470 ng of total RNA, TCR beta cDNA was produced with a primer in the constant region. TCR beta libraries came from three nested multiplex PCR rounds using slightly modified ARM-PCR. The first two PCR rounds used TRBV1-TRBV30 forward primers with a C-beta reverse primer, nine to ten cycles each. MiXCR was run by TCRdb on the multiplex PCR reads, yielding one entry per CDR3 protein. The sample lists roughly 80,000 distinct CDR3 sequences; approximately 62% were seen once. Sequencing input: tumor-adjacent normal liver tissue. Receptor source: a man aged 40-49 years with primary liver carcinoma and hepatitis B virus infection.

This clonotype was counted many times. The chain uses TRBV5-6 and TRBJ2-7; D not resolved. Germline assignment: CDR1 SGHDT and CDR2 YYEEEE. The CDR3 runs 14 residues. Trimming left V 1 base short and J 5 bases short, with 13 bases between. CDR3 residues: CASSLMVVRNEQYF. Here the CDR3 DNA reads TGTGCCAGCAGCTTGATGGTTGTAAGGAACGAGCAGTACTTC.

Comments on this clonotype: At one end, the junction sequence differs from germline, possibly due to a read error. V usage is TRBV29-1 and J usage is TRBJ2-5, with TRBD2 as a possible D gene (7 bases). CDR3 length: 13 residues. The germline V gene has CDR1 SQVTM and CDR2 ANQGSEA. The DNA of the CDR3 is TGCAGCGTTGAAGCGGGGGGCAGAGAGACCCACTACTTT. Protein: CSVEAGGRETHYF.

V usage is TRBV4-1 and J usage is TRBJ2-5; weak D call: TRBD1 (7 bases). Looked up from germline, CDR1 is MGHRA and CDR2 is YSYEKL. Trimming removed 4 bases from V and 5 bases from J, with 20 bases in between. The CDR3 loop spans 16 amino acids. The CDR3 DNA is TGCGCCAGCAGCCGAGGACAGGAGGGTTTTAGGGAGACCCAGTACTTC. Translation gives CASSRGQEGFRETQYF.

This clonotype was seen more than once but under ten times. This rearrangement joins TRBV2 to TRBJ2-1; D is perhaps TRBD1 (6 bases). Trimming stripped 2 bases from V and 8 bases from J, with 13 bases between. The germline gives CDR1 SNHLY, CDR2 FYNNEI. There are 14 residues in the CDR3. The CDR3 spells CASSEIRTVDEQFF. The CDR3 coding sequence is TGTGCCAGCAGTGAAATTAGGACAGTGGATGAGCAGTTCTTC.

Note on this clonotype: The junction shows a germline mismatch at one end, possibly a read error. V usage is TRBV6-2 or TRBV6-3 and J usage is TRBJ2-1, with D perhaps TRBD2 (5 bases). The germline gives CDR1 MNHEY, CDR2 SVGEGT. The length of the CDR3 is 13 residues. The CDR3 sequence is CDSSEAEYNGQFF. For the CDR3, the DNA is TGTGACAGCAGTGAAGCGGAGTACAATGGGCAGTTCTTC.

A remark on this clonotype: As the CDR3 is not closed by the conserved phenylalanine or tryptophan, this likely results from a read error. The DNA for the CDR3 is TGTGCCAACAGGTTTAGGTTCGGGTGTACGGGCCAGCCCCAGCATCTT. Its protein product is CANRFRFGCTGQPQHL. The chain combines TRBV28 with TRBJ1-5; D possibly corresponds to TRBD1 (5 bases). Per the germline V gene, CDR1 is MDHEN and CDR2 is SYDVKM. The CDR3 consists of 16 residues. V was cut by 10 bases and J by 7 bases, with 26 bases left in between.

To note about this clonotype: One end of the junction varies from germline; a read error may be responsible. The J gene is TRBJ2-2, the V gene TRBV11-2, with D perhaps assigned TRBD1 or TRBD2 (5 bases each). The CDR3 runs 17 residues. In germline, CDR1 is SGHAT, CDR2 FQNNGV. For the CDR3, the DNA is TGTGCCAGCAGCCTAGTGCGGGTCCCTCAGGGAACCGGGGAACTGTTTTTT. Translated: CASSLVRVPQGTGELFF.

A few counts support this clonotype. The V call is TRBV6-1, the J call TRBJ1-2, with 8 bases matching TRBD1. Per the germline V gene, CDR1 is MNHNS and CDR2 is SASEGT. The CDR3 runs to 12 residues. Trimming took 1 base from V and 12 from J; bases not matched to a gene: 4. The CDR3 sequence is CASSEGRGRNTF. The DNA of the CDR3 is TGTGCCAGCAGTGAAGGCAGGGGGCGGAACACCTTC.

V is TRBV9 and J is TRBJ1-3; a weak D match, TRBD1 (5 bases). Germline V gene lookup returns CDR1 SGDLS and CDR2 YYNGEE. The CDR3 runs 13 residues. For the CDR3, the DNA is TGTGTTAGCAGCGTAGGGGATGGAAACACCATATATTTT. Translating gives CVSSVGDGNTIYF.

Comment on this clonotype: The conserved phenylalanine or tryptophan is not found at the CDR3 terminus, so this likely reflects a read error. This chain joins TRBV29-1 and TRBJ2-1; TRBD1 is a possible D gene (5 bases). The CDR3 has 10 residues. Looked up from germline, CDR1 is SQVTM and CDR2 is ANQGSEA. The CDR3 spells CCGTGREQFI. As DNA, the CDR3 is TGCTGCGGCACAGGTCGGGAGCAGTTCATC.

In the case of this clonotype: Its ends do not fully match the called genes, so a read error is possible. The chain joins TRBV11-2 to TRBJ2-1; a possible D gene is TRBD2 (6 bases). This CDR3 region has 15 residues. Germline CDR1 reads SGHAT; CDR2 reads FQNNGV. CDR3 DNA sequence: TGTGCCACCAGCTTAAATTGTGGGAGGTACAATGAGCAGTTCTTC. Encoded protein: CATSLNCGRYNEQFF.

A word on this clonotype: Compared with germline, one end of the junction differs, possibly owing to a read error. This rearrangement joins TRBV29-1 to TRBJ2-7; the match to TRBD2 covers 11 bases. There are 13 residues in the CDR3. Per germline, CDR1 SQVTM and CDR2 ANQGSEA. CDR3: CNVGLAGGYEQHF. Written as DNA, the CDR3 is TGCAACGTTGGTCTAGCGGGAGGCTACGAGCAGCACTTC.

Comment on this clonotype: Since no conserved phenylalanine or tryptophan closes the CDR3, a read error is the likely cause. The chain's CDR3 is CAISEAGQKQYL. Here the CDR3 DNA reads TGTGCCATCAGTGAGGCCGGGCAAAAGCAGTACTTG. This rearrangement joins TRBV10-3 to TRBJ2-7; D is unresolved. CDR1 and CDR2 from the germline V gene are ENHRY and SYGVKD. The CDR3 spans 12 residues. V lost 2 bases and J lost 8, with 10 bases in between.

This clonotype showed up just a few times. The chain joins TRBV10-3 to TRBJ2-3; no reliable D call. The CDR3 runs to 11 residues. With 7 bases removed from V and 5 bases from J, the gap between germline ends came to 7 bases. Germline V lookup: CDR1 ENHRY, CDR2 SYGVKD. CDR3 sequence reads: CAIIDQDTQYF. The CDR3 DNA reads TGTGCCATCATTGATCAAGATACGCAGTATTTT.

This clonotype was seen at least ten times. The V and J genes are TRBV7-9 and TRBJ1-4; 8 bases map to TRBD1. V was pared by 4 bases and J by 6 bases, with 10 bases of the junction left unmatched. This CDR3 spans 16 amino acids. The V gene's germline CDR1 is SEHNR and CDR2 FQNEAQ (reference sequence). The CDR3 coding sequence is TGTGCCAGCAGCTCCCCCTCGGACAGGGTTGATGAAAAACTGTTTTTT. Translating gives CASSSPSDRVDEKLFF.

This clonotype occurred many times. This sequence joins TRBV5-1 and TRBJ2-3, with TRBD2 identical over 12 bases. The ends lost 4 bases at V and 2 bases at J; junction bases unmatched: 8. The CDR3 sequence is 17 residues long. Germline V CDR1 and CDR2: SGHRS, YFSETQ. CDR3 amino acids: CASSPRLAGVTTDTQYF. The CDR3 bases are TGCGCCAGCAGCCCTAGACTAGCGGGAGTTACCACAGATACGCAGTATTTT.

This clonotype appeared a few times. A much larger clone is a single base away; this may be a read error. The V gene is TRBV29-1, the J gene TRBJ2-4; the D is unclear. Germline V gives CDR1 SQVTM, CDR2 ANQGSEA. This CDR3 contains 11 residues. Trimming shortened V by 6 bases and J by 3 bases, and 6 bases separated the two germline ends. The CDR3 DNA reads TGCAGCGTCCAGAACAAAAACATTCAGTACTTC. The encoded protein is CSVQNKNIQYF.

The table lists this clonotype with many counts. The chain uses TRBV29-1 and TRBJ2-1; a weak D match, TRBD2 (6 bases). V dropped 8 bases and J dropped 4 bases, with 15 bases sitting between them. Germline CDR1 and CDR2: SQVTM and ANQGSEA. This CDR3 comprises 13 residues. Here the CDR3 DNA reads TGCAGCATGGGTGGGAGGCGATACAATGAGCAGTTCTTC. Its protein product is CSMGGRRYNEQFF.

This clonotype occurred a few times. The chain employs TRBV19 and TRBJ2-5; D may correspond to TRBD1 or TRBD2 (6 bases each). The CDR3 has 14 amino acids. Germline values: CDR1 LNHDA, CDR2 SQIVND (reference sequence). V was cut by 4 bases and J by 5 bases, with 14 bases left in between. CDR3 nucleotide sequence: TGTGCCAGTAGTAGCAGGGGTGGAGGGGAGACCCAGTACTTC. It is translated as CASSSRGGGETQYF.

This clonotype was recorded a few times. A much larger clonotype is one base distant, so this may be a read error. This chain uses TRBV7-9 with TRBJ1-2; D gene unclear. Per the germline V gene, CDR1 is SEHNR and CDR2 is FQNEAQ (reference sequence). This CDR3 is built from 14 residues. The chain's CDR3 is CASCLNQPHYGYTF. The DNA of the CDR3 is TGTGCCAGCTGCTTGAACCAGCCTCACTATGGCTACACCTTC.

This clonotype was observed a handful of times. A much more abundant neighbour one base away suggests this may be a read error. The V and J genes are TRBV6-1 and TRBJ1-2, with unresolved D. The CDR3 runs to 13 residues. Per germline, CDR1 MNHNS and CDR2 SASEGT. This CDR3 reads CTSSERVPNGYTF. In DNA form, the CDR3 reads TGTACCAGCAGTGAACGGGTGCCTAATGGCTACACCTTC.

A word on this clonotype: The CDR3 end shows no conserved phenylalanine or tryptophan, and so a read error is likely. The gene calls are TRBV12-5 and TRBJ2-3, with 8 nucleotides matching TRBD2. The CDR3 contains 15 residues. Germline V CDR1 and CDR2: LGHNT, FRNRAP. The DNA for the CDR3 is TGTGTTAGTGGCAGAGCGGGAGATGGTCCAGATACACAGTATCTT. It translates to CVSGRAGDGPDTQYL.

About this clonotype: Compared with germline, one end of the junction differs, possibly owing to a read error. This chain links TRBV4-3 with TRBJ2-2; a possible D gene is TRBD1 (6 bases). This CDR3 has 15 amino acids. CDR1 and CDR2 from the germline V gene are LGHNA and YSLEER. The CDR3 bases are TGCGCCAGCGGCCAAACAGGGTGGAGCACCGGGGAGCTGTTTTTT. Protein product: CASGQTGWSTGELFF.

A word on this clonotype: This likely comes from a read error, as the CDR3 has no conserved phenylalanine or tryptophan at its end. The chain couples TRBV29-1 to TRBJ2-5, with D perhaps TRBD1 (5 bases). The end of the DNA fits TRBJ2-1 better, so the J call may be wrong. Looked up from germline, CDR1 is SQVTM and CDR2 is ANQGSEA. The CDR3 length is 13 residues. The CDR3: CSVEGTPKETQFL. CDR3 bases: TGCAGCGTTGAAGGGACACCCAAAGAGACCCAGTTCCTC.

To note about this clonotype: This likely comes from a read error, as the CDR3 has no conserved phenylalanine or tryptophan at its end. The V call is TRBV11-1, the J call TRBJ1-5; 8 bases match TRBD1. From germline, CDR1 is SGHAT and CDR2 FQDESV (reference sequence). This CDR3 has 18 amino acids. CDR3 sequence reads: CAISHDHEQGDKDQPQHY. In DNA, the CDR3 is TGTGCCATCAGCCATGATCATGAACAGGGGGATAAGGATCAGCCCCAGCATTAT.

In regard to this clonotype: With a much larger clone just one base away, this may be a read error. The rearrangement links TRBV28 to TRBJ2-1; TRBD2 matches 11 bases. CDR1 MDHEN and CDR2 SYDVKM come from the germline V gene. This CDR3 contains 13 residues. The V segment lost 7 bases and the J segment 10 bases; nucleotides outside the gene matches: 6. The CDR3 bases are TGTGCCAGCATTCCCTCTAGCGGGAGGGAGCAGTTCTTC. Protein product: CASIPSSGREQFF.

This clonotype was observed a handful of times. DNA of the CDR3: TGTGCCAGTAATTCTCTATCGGGACGGAAAAATCAGCCCCAGCATTTT. Protein: CASNSLSGRKNQPQHF. The chain carries TRBV19 and TRBJ1-5; D possibly corresponds to TRBD1 (5 bases). The CDR3 covers 16 residues. Germline V gene lookup returns CDR1 LNHDA and CDR2 SQIVND (reference sequence). The V end was cut by 7 bases, the J end by 4 bases, with 20 bases between.

In this sample, this clonotype turned up once. A much larger clone differs by one base, so this may be a read error. V gene TRBV24-1 combines with J gene TRBJ1-6, with TRBD1 identical over 7 bases. The length of the CDR3 is 15 residues. Germline values: CDR1 KGHDR, CDR2 SFDVKD. The CDR3 reads CATSDARQGGSPLQF. The CDR3, as DNA: TGTGCCACCAGTGATGCTAGACAGGGTGGTTCACCCCTCCAATTT.

This clonotype was counted ten times or more. This CDR3 reads CASSLTQGTPTGELFF. The CDR3 nucleotides are TGTGCCAGCAGTTTGACACAGGGTACCCCCACCGGGGAGCTGTTTTTT. V usage is TRBV28 and J usage is TRBJ2-2; tentatively, D is TRBD1 (6 bases). Germline assignment: CDR1 MDHEN and CDR2 SYDVKM. This CDR3 comprises 16 residues. V lost 3 bases, J lost 4 bases, and 15 bases lay in between.

The chain links TRBV28 to TRBJ2-5; TRBD2 matches at 8 bases. Trimming cost V 2 bases and J 6 bases; bases outside gene matches: 14. The CDR3 covers 17 residues. The germline CDR1 and CDR2 sequences are MDHEN and SYDVKM. In nucleotides, the CDR3 is TGTGCCAGCAGTTTACATGTCGGTAGCGGGATGATTAAGACCCAGTACTTC. Protein sequence: CASSLHVGSGMIKTQYF.